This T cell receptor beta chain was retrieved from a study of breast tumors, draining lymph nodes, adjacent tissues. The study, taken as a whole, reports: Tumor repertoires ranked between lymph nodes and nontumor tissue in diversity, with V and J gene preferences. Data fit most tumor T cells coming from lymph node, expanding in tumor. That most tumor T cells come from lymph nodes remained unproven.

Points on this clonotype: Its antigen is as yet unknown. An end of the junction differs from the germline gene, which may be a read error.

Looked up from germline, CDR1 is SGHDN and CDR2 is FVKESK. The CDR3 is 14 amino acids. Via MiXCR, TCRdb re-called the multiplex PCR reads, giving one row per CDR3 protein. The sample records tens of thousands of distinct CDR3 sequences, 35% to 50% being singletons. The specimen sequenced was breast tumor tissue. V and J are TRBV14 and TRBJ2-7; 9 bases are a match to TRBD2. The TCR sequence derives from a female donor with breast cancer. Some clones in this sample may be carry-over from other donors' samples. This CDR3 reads CASSQRGLAGPQSF. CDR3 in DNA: TGTGCCAGCAGCCAACGCGGCCTAGCGGGGCCCCAGTCCTTC. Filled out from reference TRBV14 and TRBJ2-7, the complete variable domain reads EAGVTQFPSHSVIEKGQTVTLRCDPISGHDNLYWYRRVMGKEIKFLLHFVKESKQDESGMPNNRFLAERTGGTYSTLKVQPAELEDSGVYFCASSQRGLAGPQSFGPGTRLTVT.